This is a list of T cell receptor beta chains from one sample in a study of blood T cell repertoires in COVID-19. TCRdb's copy holds only in-frame clones and misses some; the assay was immunoSEQ multiplex PCR. The repertoire holds under 250,000 clones, with less than 85% as singletons. Sequencing was done on a sample of peripheral blood. These receptors originate from a woman between 65 and 79 years old with acute or convalescent COVID-19. The CDR3 runs from the conserved cysteine through the conserved F or W. A D gene is named only where the DNA matches it firmly. Clone size appears in some rows only: once, few, many, or a class for an expanded clone.

>TRBJ2-5|TRBV30|-|-
CAWSDRRKTQYF
TGTGCCTGGAGTGACAGGCGAAAGACCCAGTACTTC
>TRBJ1-5|TRBV6-2/TRBV6-3|TRBD1|-
CASSRTGDNQPQHF
TGTGCCAGCAGTCGGACAGGGGACAATCAGCCCCAGCATTTT
>TRBJ2-3|TRBV27|-|-
CASSSTPRGFDTQYF
TGTGCCAGCAGTTCGACCCCTAGGGGATTTGATACGCAGTATTTT
>TRBJ2-5|TRBV10-1|-|-
CASSEGHGGKETQYF
TGCGCCAGCAGTGAGGGGCACGGGGGAAAAGAGACCCAGTACTTC
>TRBJ1-1|TRBV6-5|-|-
CASSWTVSGTEAFF
TGTGCCAGCAGCTGGACAGTAAGTGGAACTGAAGCTTTCTTT
>TRBJ2-7|TRBV12-3/TRBV12-4|-|-
CASSLIEGHEQYF
TGTGCCAGCAGTTTAATTGAGGGCCACGAGCAGTACTTC
>TRBJ2-1|TRBV25-1|TRBD1|-
CASALPGQVNNEQFF
TGTGCCAGCGCCCTACCGGGACAGGTAAACAATGAGCAGTTCTTC
>TRBJ2-1|TRBV18|TRBD2|-
CASSPSMAGGGNEQFF
TGTGCCAGCTCACCCAGCATGGCGGGAGGTGGTAATGAGCAGTTCTTC
>TRBJ2-1|TRBV24-1|-|-
CATSDERNSYNEQFF
TGTGCCACCAGTGATGAGCGGAACTCCTACAATGAGCAGTTCTTC
>TRBJ1-3|TRBV10-1|-|-
CASSLQGSGNTIYF
TGCGCCAGCAGCCTACAGGGATCTGGAAACACCATATATTTT
>TRBJ1-5|TRBV2|-|-
CASNRLYSNQPQHF
TGTGCCAGCAACCGCCTATATAGCAATCAGCCCCAGCATTTT
>TRBJ1-5|TRBV9|-|-
CASSSDVRGSNQPQHF
TGTGCCAGCAGCTCAGACGTCAGGGGAAGCAATCAGCCCCAGCATTTT
>TRBJ2-1|TRBV6-1|TRBD2|-
CASSADRGGRELLNEQFF
TGTGCCAGCAGTGCTGACCGGGGGGGGCGGGAGTTACTCAATGAGCAGTTCTTC
>TRBJ1-6|TRBV7-9|-|-
CASSAHQQNSPLHF
TGTGCCAGCAGCGCACACCAACAGAATTCACCCCTCCACTTT
>TRBJ2-7|TRBV5-6|TRBD2|-
CASSSWVAGVVEQYF
TGTGCCAGCAGCTCCTGGGTAGCGGGAGTCGTCGAGCAGTACTTC
>TRBJ2-7|TRBV10-1|-|-
CASSHADRAEQYF
TGCGCCAGCTCTCACGCGGACAGAGCGGAACAGTACTTC
>TRBJ2-3|TRBV5-4|TRBD2|-
CASSLVAGGTDTQYF
TGTGCCAGCAGCTTAGTAGCGGGGGGCACAGATACGCAGTATTTT
>TRBJ2-3|TRBV30|-|-
CAWSIEGTSTDTQYF
TGTGCCTGGAGCATCGAGGGTACTAGCACAGATACGCAGTATTTT
>TRBJ1-3|TRBV30|-|-
CAWSLGGFGGNTIYF
TGTGCCTGGAGTCTAGGGGGTTTTGGTGGAAACACCATATATTTT
>TRBJ1-2|TRBV7-9|-|once
CASSRREGYGYTF
TGTGCCAGCAGCCGCAGGGAAGGCTATGGCTACACCTTC
>TRBJ1-4|TRBV18|-|-
CASSPYGQNPQKLFF
TGTGCCAGCTCACCATATGGGCAGAATCCCCAAAAACTGTTTTTT
>TRBJ2-2|TRBV11-2|TRBD2|once
CASSLSGRTGELFF
TGTGCCAGCAGCTTAAGCGGGAGGACCGGGGAGCTGTTTTTT
>TRBJ2-1|TRBV2|TRBD2|-
CASSEALAGNEQFF
TGTGCCAGCAGTGAAGCACTAGCGGGAAATGAGCAGTTCTTC
>TRBJ2-1|TRBV7-2|-|-
CASSSNNEQFF
TGTGCCAGCAGCTCAAACAATGAGCAGTTCTTC
>TRBJ2-1|TRBV4-2|TRBD2|-
CASSQVAGLEYEQFF
TGTGCCAGCAGCCAAGTAGCGGGACTTGAGTATGAGCAGTTCTTC
>TRBJ1-1|TRBV28|TRBD1|-
CASNHQGALNTEAFF
TGTGCCAGCAATCACCAGGGGGCACTTAACACTGAAGCTTTCTTT
>TRBJ1-1|TRBV20-1|-|-
CSASGIPEAFF
TGCAGTGCTTCGGGGATCCCTGAAGCTTTCTTT
>TRBJ1-2|TRBV7-9|-|-
CASSLLGGRGYTF
TGTGCCAGCAGCTTACTAGGGGGACGGGGCTACACCTTC
>TRBJ2-1|TRBV5-4|TRBD2|-
CASSSPGLAYEQFF
TGTGCCAGCAGTTCGCCGGGACTAGCGTATGAGCAGTTCTTC
>TRBJ2-4|TRBV21-1|-|-
CASSNKGQGIRDKNIQYF
TGTGCCAGCAGCAATAAAGGGCAGGGGATACGGGACAAAAACATTCAGTACTTC
>TRBJ2-3|TRBV7-2|TRBD1|once
CASSPAGQGLGDTQYF
TGTGCCAGCAGCCCGGCAGGACAGGGGCTGGGAGATACGCAGTATTTT
>TRBJ1-1|TRBV28|TRBD1|-
CASSPRTGGGLNTEAFF
TGTGCCAGCAGTCCCCGGACAGGGGGTGGTTTGAACACTGAAGCTTTCTTT
>TRBJ2-7|TRBV3-1/TRBV3-2|TRBD2|-
CASSPPSGSIYEQYF
TGTGCCAGCAGCCCCCCTAGCGGGTCGATCTACGAGCAGTACTTC
>TRBJ2-7|TRBV5-3|-|-
CARSPSSYEQYF
TGTGCCAGAAGCCCTAGCTCCTACGAGCAGTACTTC
>TRBJ2-1|TRBV9|TRBD2|-
CASSVRALADEQFF
TGTGCCAGCAGCGTCCGGGCCCTAGCGGATGAGCAGTTCTTC
>TRBJ2-7|TRBV4-2|TRBD1|-
CASSQGGTGMIHEQYF
TGTGCCAGCAGCCAAGGCGGGACAGGGATGATACACGAGCAGTACTTC
>TRBJ2-5|TRBV7-3|TRBD2|-
CASSPGETSGSRETQYF
TGTGCCAGCAGTCCAGGGGAGACTAGCGGGAGCCGGGAGACCCAGTACTTC
>TRBJ2-1|TRBV7-8|-|-
CASRGRDNEQFF
TGTGCCAGCAGAGGGCGGGACAATGAGCAGTTCTTC
>TRBJ1-3|TRBV30|-|-
CAWSPPPVALSGNTIYF
TGTGCCTGGAGTCCCCCCCCGGTTGCCCTCTCTGGAAACACCATATATTTT
>TRBJ2-7|TRBV20-1|-|few
CSASSESYRGEQYF
TGCAGTGCTAGTTCGGAGTCGTATAGGGGAGAGCAGTACTTC
>TRBJ2-7|TRBV19|TRBD2|many
CASSTLRLAGAYEQYF
TGTGCCAGTAGTACCCTACGACTAGCGGGAGCGTACGAGCAGTACTTC
>TRBJ2-7|TRBV18|-|-
CAASSGVDYEQYF
TGTGCCGCCAGCTCAGGGGTCGATTACGAGCAGTACTTC